This T cell receptor beta chain stems from a study of blood T cell repertoires in COVID-19. The data were produced by immunoSEQ multiplex PCR, yet TCRdb's version contains in-frame clones alone and is incomplete. The profile shows a few hundred thousand clones, around 85% of them singletons. There are 15 residues in the CDR3. The junction had 9 bases not matched to a gene; V was cut back by 2 bases and J by 7 bases. Germline V gene data show CDR1 as GTSNPN and CDR2 as SVGIG (reference sequence). The chain joins TRBV30 to TRBJ1-4; 8 nucleotides agree with TRBD1. The clonotype comes from a man older than 75 with acute or convalescent COVID-19. Sample: peripheral blood. CDR3 in amino acids: CAWSPRDRWGEKLFF. The DNA for the CDR3 is TGTGCCTGGAGTCCGCGGGACAGGTGGGGTGAAAAACTGTTTTTT.